Presented here are 21 T cell receptor beta chains from one specimen sequenced in a study of spatial heterogeneity in lung cancer. The time point is: sample taken at primary tumor resection. Without sorting, whole RNA was sequenced from tumor, nontumor lung or frozen PBMC. MiXCR was run by TCRdb on the 5' RACE reads, yielding one entry per CDR3 protein. The sample lists roughly 14,000 distinct CDR3 sequences, 10% occurring once. The sequenced sample was PBMCs, obtained at surgery. These receptors came from a male donor with early-stage non-small cell lung cancer.

This clonotype is labeled as medium-sized (0.01 to 0.1%). CDR3 loop: CASTSPQAGKYEQFF. The CDR3 nucleotides read TGTGCCAGCACTTCGCCCCAGGCGGGAAAGTATGAGCAGTTCTTC. The chain carries TRBV6-5 and TRBJ2-1, with D possibly being TRBD2 (6 bases). Trimming pared 7 bases from V and 8 bases from J, leaving 21 bases between. This CDR3 spans 15 amino acids. The germline V gene encodes CDR1 MNHEY and CDR2 SVGAGI.

J is TRBJ2-5 and V is TRBV20-1; 9 bases line up with TRBD2. The trim removed 6 bases at V and 9 bases at J, leaving 11 bases unmatched. Germline CDR1 is DFQATT and CDR2 is SNEGSKA (reference sequence). The CDR3 runs 13 residues. The CDR3 loop reads CSAETSGIKAQYF. The CDR3 DNA sequence: TGCAGTGCCGAGACTAGCGGTATCAAGGCCCAGTACTTC.

This chain uses TRBV7-2 with TRBJ2-1, with TRBD2 identical over 10 bases. Trimming cost V 5 bases and J 12 bases; bases outside gene matches: 4. The CDR3 totals 12 residues. Germline CDR1 reads SGHTA; CDR2 reads FQGNSA. The CDR3 reads CASSLSGRGQFF. The CDR3 bases are TGTGCCAGCAGCCTGAGCGGGAGGGGGCAGTTCTTC.

This clonotype occurred many times. The chain has TRBV7-3 and TRBJ2-1, with 10 positions matching TRBD1. CDR3 size: 15 residues. After removal of 5 bases from V and 7 bases from J, the junction contained 8 bases not matched to a gene. Per germline, CDR1 SGHTA and CDR2 FQGTGA. The CDR3 loop reads CASSLGQGGTNEQFF. Written as DNA, the CDR3 is TGTGCCAGCAGCCTTGGACAGGGGGGGACGAATGAGCAGTTCTTC.

This clonotype is medium-sized within its sample. The chain links TRBV30 to TRBJ1-5; 7 bases map to TRBD1. The junction had 9 bases not matched to a gene; V was cut back by 5 bases and J by 8 bases. CDR3 size: 13 residues. Germline V CDR1 and CDR2: GTSNPN, SVGIG (reference sequence). The CDR3 spells CAWGLGGVEPQHF. Here the CDR3 DNA reads TGTGCCTGGGGTTTAGGGGGCGTGGAGCCCCAGCATTTT.

This clonotype was counted many times. The rearrangement joins TRBV5-1 to TRBJ1-4; 10 nucleotides align to TRBD1. There are 16 residues in the CDR3. Germline V gene lookup returns CDR1 SGHRS and CDR2 YFSETQ. Trimming cost V 1 base and J 6 bases; bases outside gene matches: 6. This chain's CDR3 is CASSLSPGTGDEKLFF. As DNA, the CDR3 is TGCGCCAGCAGCTTGAGCCCCGGGACAGGGGATGAAAAACTGTTTTTT.

For the CDR3, the DNA is TGTGCCAGCAGTCGCGGCCCAGCCTATGGCTACACCTTC. It yields the protein CASSRGPAYGYTF. The rearrangement links TRBV27 to TRBJ1-2; the D is unclear. V lost 5 bases, J lost 4 bases, and 11 bases lay in between. Germline lookup yields CDR1 MNHEY and CDR2 SMNVEV (reference sequence). The CDR3 runs to 13 residues.

This clonotype appeared once. The genes are TRBV6-1 and TRBJ2-3, with 9 positions matching TRBD2. V lost 6 bases, J lost 4 bases, and 5 bases stayed unmatched. CDR3 size: 14 residues. Germline loops: CDR1 MNHNS, CDR2 SASEGT. The CDR3 protein is CASSLAGVADTQYF. The CDR3 DNA reads as TGTGCCAGCAGCTTAGCGGGAGTAGCAGATACGCAGTATTTT.

This clonotype came up many times. The rearrangement joins TRBV12-3 or TRBV12-4 to TRBJ2-7; 13 positions agree with TRBD2. V lost 5 bases and J lost 8; bases outside the gene matches: 6. The CDR3 sequence is 14 residues long. CDR3: CASSPPGLAGQQYF. CDR3 nucleotides: TGTGCCAGCAGTCCTCCGGGACTAGCGGGGCAGCAGTACTTC.

This clonotype was counted ten times or more. The gene calls are TRBV18 and TRBJ2-3, with a possible D match to TRBD2 (6 bases). V was clipped by 4 bases and J by 1 base, with 6 bases between them. This CDR3 comprises 13 residues. CDR1 KGHSH and CDR2 LQKENI come from the germline V gene. In DNA, the CDR3 is TGTGCCAGCTCACGGGGGGGCACAGATACGCAGTATTTT. Amino acids: CASSRGGTDTQYF.

This clonotype was recorded many times. The V call is TRBV28, the J call TRBJ2-5; possible D gene TRBD1, 6 bases. This CDR3 has 17 amino acids. In germline, CDR1 is MDHEN, CDR2 SYDVKM. V lost 5 bases and J 2 bases, leaving 21 bases between the germline ends. CDR3 loop: CASSPPPTGWGQETQYF. The CDR3 region has the DNA TGTGCCAGCAGTCCCCCGCCGACAGGCTGGGGGCAAGAGACCCAGTACTTC. The full variable domain, in which reference TRBV28 and TRBJ2-5 provide the parts outside the CDR3, is DVKVTQSSRYLVKRTGEKVFLECVQDMDHENMFWYRQDPGLGLRLIYFSYDVKMKEKGDIPEGYSVSREKKERFSLILESASTNQTSMYLCASSPPPTGWGQETQYFGPGTRLLVL.

This clonotype was seen repeatedly, ten times or more. The chain joins TRBV12-3 or TRBV12-4 to TRBJ2-1; TRBD2 matches at 16 bases. This CDR3 has 17 residues. V shed 6 bases and J 1 base; nucleotides not matched to a gene: 3. CDR3 sequence reads: CASRGLAGGPSYNEQFF. The DNA of the CDR3 is TGTGCCAGCAGGGGACTAGCGGGAGGGCCGTCCTACAATGAGCAGTTCTTC.

This clonotype is classed as medium-sized. The genes are TRBV20-1 and TRBJ2-3; possibly TRBD2 for D (6 bases). CDR1 is DFQATT, CDR2 SNEGSKA, per germline (reference sequence). V lost 5 bases, J lost 7 bases, and 16 bases lay in between. This CDR3 is 13 amino acids long. CDR3 protein: CSAGGEHANTQYF. CDR3 nucleotides: TGCAGTGCTGGCGGGGAACATGCCAATACGCAGTATTTT.

This clonotype was seen just once. A much more abundant neighbour one base away suggests this may be a read error. The J gene is TRBJ1-1, the V gene TRBV20-1, with a weak D call TRBD1 (5 bases). Per the germline V gene, CDR1 is DFQATT and CDR2 is SNEGSKA (reference sequence). There are 12 residues in the CDR3. CDR3: CNAKRGPTEAFF. CDR3 in DNA: TGCAATGCCAAGAGGGGACCCACTGAAGCTTTCTTT.

This clonotype was seen at least ten times. The chain recombines TRBV20-1 with TRBJ2-4; a weak D match, TRBD1 (6 bases). The germline V and J ends were trimmed by 5 bases and 3 bases, with 11 bases remaining between them. CDR3 length: 13 amino acids. The germline V gene has CDR1 DFQATT and CDR2 SNEGSKA (reference sequence). For the CDR3, the DNA is TGCAGTGCTCTCGACAGGAGCAAAAACATTCAGTACTTC. This encodes CSALDRSKNIQYF.

Many counts were recorded for this clonotype. The chain couples TRBV7-2 to TRBJ2-2; 10 positions agree with TRBD2. Germline V gene lookup returns CDR1 SGHTA and CDR2 FQGNSA. Trimming removed 1 base from V and 1 base from J; junction bases left unmatched: 0. CDR3 size: 16 residues. DNA of the CDR3: TGTGCCAGCAGCTTAGGACTAGCGGGGAACACCGGGGAGCTGTTTTTT. It yields the protein CASSLGLAGNTGELFF.

This clonotype was seen repeatedly, ten times or more. V usage is TRBV5-5 and J usage is TRBJ2-3; D is unclear. Trimming took 0 bases from V and 2 from J, leaving 4 bases between them. The length of the CDR3 is 13 residues. Germline CDR1 is SGHKS and CDR2 is YYEKEE (reference sequence). The CDR3 is CASSLAPTDTQYF. CDR3 coding DNA: TGTGCCAGCAGCTTGGCCCCCACAGATACGCAGTATTTT.

This clonotype is labeled medium-sized (0.01 to 0.1%). The chain has TRBV5-1 and TRBJ2-1, with D hard to call. CDR1 and CDR2 from the germline V gene are SGHRS and YFSETQ. The V gene lost 1 base and the J gene lost 4 bases, with 12 bases spanning the gap. This CDR3 is built from 15 residues. The CDR3 spells CASSLQSMGYNEQFF. The CDR3 coding sequence is TGCGCCAGCAGCTTGCAGAGCATGGGGTACAATGAGCAGTTCTTC.

This clonotype showed up many times. CDR3 sequence: CASSPHLGNTIYF. In DNA, the CDR3 is TGTGCCAGCAGCCCTCATTTGGGAAACACCATATATTTT. The rearrangement uses TRBV7-2 and TRBJ1-3; D gene ambiguous. The CDR3 sequence is 13 residues long. Germline V gene lookup returns CDR1 SGHTA and CDR2 FQGNSA. The V and J ends lost 5 bases and 4 bases respectively, with 9 bases between them.

A remark on this clonotype: This may arise from a read error, as a much more abundant clone is one base away. V gene TRBV29-1 combines with J gene TRBJ2-5; 7 nucleotides match TRBD1. The CDR3 loop spans 13 amino acids. The germline CDR1 and CDR2 sequences are SQVTM and ANQGSEA. CDR3 residues: CSVAGGEWEIQYF. The CDR3 DNA reads TGCAGCGTTGCAGGGGGAGAATGGGAGATCCAGTACTTC.

This clonotype was seen ten or more times. J is TRBJ2-7 and V is TRBV28; possible D gene TRBD1, 7 bases. Trimming stripped 7 bases from V and 6 bases from J, with 16 bases between. The CDR3 loop spans 13 amino acids. Germline V gene sequence: CDR1 MDHEN, CDR2 SYDVKM. CDR3 protein: CASIEQGRSEQYF. CDR3 coding DNA: TGTGCCAGCATCGAACAGGGGAGGAGCGAGCAGTACTTC.